One and the same sample provided the 31 T cell receptor beta chains below, sequenced in a study of control samples from healthy donors and cancer patients. The repertoire was sequenced with immunoSEQ multiplex PCR; TCRdb's copy has only in-frame clones and lacks some. The sample has roughly 100,000 clones; 92% are singletons. Sequenced sample: blood. All receptors come from a young woman in good health.

The chain carries TRBV7-2 and TRBJ2-1; 7 nucleotides match TRBD2. V dropped 5 bases and J dropped 12; count of bases not matched to a gene: 10. The CDR3 length is 13 residues. CDR1 and CDR2 (germline): SGHTA, FQGNSA. The CDR3 here is CASSPHPGGGQFF. CDR3 sequence (DNA): TGTGCCAGCAGCCCCCACCCGGGGGGTGGGCAGTTCTTC.

The chain links TRBV18 to TRBJ1-1, with 10 bases fitting TRBD1. Losses at the gene ends were 3 bases for V and 4 bases for J; bases not matched to a gene: 5. The CDR3 extends over 15 amino acids. Germline V gives CDR1 KGHSH, CDR2 LQKENI. For the CDR3, the DNA is TGTGCCAGCTCACCTGCGACAGGGGGCGGCACTGAAGCTTTCTTT. This sequence encodes CASSPATGGGTEAFF. The full variable domain, rest sourced from reference TRBV18 and TRBJ1-1, is NAGVMQNPRHLVRRRGQEARLRCSPMKGHSHVYWYRQLPEEGLKFMVYLQKENIIDESGMPKERFSAEFPKEGPSILRIQQVVRGDSAAYFCASSPATGGGTEAFFGQGTRLTVV.

CDR3 sequence reads: CASSRSPGLRKGTIYF. Here the CDR3 DNA reads TGTGCCAGCAGCCGATCGCCGGGACTCAGGAAGGGGACCATATATTTT. This chain connects TRBV3-1 (or the pseudogene TRBV3-2) to TRBJ1-3; TRBD1 might be the D (5 bases). The CDR3 extends over 16 amino acids. The V and J ends lost 4 bases and 10 bases respectively, with 23 bases between them. The V gene's germline CDR1 is LGHDT and CDR2 YNNKEL (reference sequence).

This rearrangement joins TRBV6-4 to TRBJ2-3, with 13 bases aligning to TRBD2. The CDR3 has 16 amino acids. Looked up from germline, CDR1 is MRHNA and CDR2 is SNTAGT. V shed 3 bases and J 6 bases; nucleotides not matched to a gene: 6. CDR3 nucleotides: TGTGCCAGCAGTGAGACCGGGACTAGCGGGGCCGATACGCAGTATTTT. Translating gives CASSETGTSGADTQYF.

The genes are TRBV12-5 and TRBJ1-1; TRBD1 is a possible D gene (5 bases). The CDR3 loop spans 17 amino acids. Trimming took off 4 bases at V and 2 bases at J, with 20 bases between the two ends. Germline CDR1 reads LGHNT; CDR2 reads FRNRAP. Here the CDR3 reads CASGSILTRDANTEAFF. The CDR3 bases are TGTGCTAGTGGTTCGATCCTCACCCGGGACGCCAACACTGAAGCTTTCTTT.

The chain combines TRBV6-5 with TRBJ1-2; D gene ambiguous. V shed 6 bases and J shed 4 bases, with 12 bases lying between them. The germline V gene encodes CDR1 MNHEY and CDR2 SVGAGI. The CDR3 sequence is 13 residues long. The CDR3 sequence: CASRPSGSYGYTF. The CDR3 bases are TGTGCCAGCAGACCGAGCGGGAGCTATGGCTACACCTTC.

CDR3 bases: TGTGCCAGCAGCTTACCCCGGACAGGGAAATATTGGGAGGACACTGAAGCTTTCTTT. Translating gives CASSLPRTGKYWEDTEAFF. The chain employs TRBV7-9 and TRBJ1-1; 8 positions match TRBD1. Germline V gene data show CDR1 as SEHNR and CDR2 as FQNEAQ (reference sequence). CDR3 length: 19 amino acids. Trimming at V came to 2 bases and at J to 3 bases, leaving 17 bases not matched to a gene.

This chain links TRBV5-5 with TRBJ2-7; 8 nucleotides line up with TRBD2. Germline lookup yields CDR1 SGHKS and CDR2 YYEKEE (reference sequence). This CDR3 has 14 residues. V shed 2 bases, J shed 2 bases, and the junction held 3 bases outside the gene matches. Written as DNA, the CDR3 is TGTGCCAGCAGCTTTAGCGGGGAGGCCTACGAGCAGTACTTC. Residues: CASSFSGEAYEQYF. Together with reference TRBV5-5 and TRBJ2-7, the CDR3 gives the full variable domain: DAGVTQSPTHLIKTRGQQVTLRCSPISGHKSVSWYQQVLGQGPQFIFQYYEKEERGRGNFPDRFSARQFPNYSSELNVNALLLGDSALYLCASSFSGEAYEQYFGPGTRLTVT.

J is TRBJ2-3 and V is TRBV24-1; 10 bases map to TRBD1. The CDR3 runs to 16 residues. V trimming: 4 bases; J trimming: 3 bases; junction bases outside the gene matches: 6. Germline loops: CDR1 KGHDR, CDR2 SFDVKD. The chain's CDR3 is CATSDQDRGRTDTQYF. CDR3 sequence (DNA): TGTGCCACCAGTGACCAAGACAGGGGGCGAACAGATACGCAGTATTTT.

This rearrangement joins TRBV6-6 to TRBJ1-1; D unclear. V gave up 2 bases and J gave up 2 bases, with 3 bases separating them. The CDR3 contains 12 residues. Germline loops: CDR1 MNHNY, CDR2 SVGAGI (reference sequence). CDR3 residues: CASSYANTEAFF. The CDR3 nucleotides are TGTGCCAGCAGTTACGCAAACACTGAAGCTTTCTTT.

CDR3 DNA: TGTGCCTGGTCGAGACAGGGGTACACTGAAGCTTTCTTT. Protein: CAWSRQGYTEAFF. The chain has TRBV30 and TRBJ1-1; 8 bases fit TRBD1. Trimming at V came to 5 bases and at J to 3 bases, leaving 5 bases not matched to a gene. The CDR3 has 13 residues. Per germline, CDR1 GTSNPN and CDR2 SVGIG (reference sequence).

The chain couples TRBV19 to TRBJ1-1; D perhaps matches TRBD1 (5 bases). V was clipped by 2 bases and J by 8 bases, with 9 bases between them. The length of the CDR3 is 12 residues. Looked up from germline, CDR1 is LNHDA and CDR2 is SQIVND (reference sequence). The CDR3 coding sequence is TGTGCCAGTAGTATACGATCAGGGGAAGCTTTCTTT. It codes for CASSIRSGEAFF.

The V call is TRBV6-5, the J call TRBJ1-1; 8 bases map to TRBD1. Germline values: CDR1 MNHEY, CDR2 SVGAGI. After removal of 7 bases from V and 5 bases from J, the junction contained 9 bases not matched to a gene. CDR3 size: 14 residues. CDR3 bases: TGTGCCAGCACCACTGACAGGGGAAGAACTGAAGCTTTCTTT. Translation gives CASTTDRGRTEAFF.

V and J are TRBV7-9 and TRBJ2-1; unclear D gene. CDR3 length: 16 amino acids. The V gene lost 2 bases and the J gene lost 8 bases, with 19 bases spanning the gap. Germline V CDR1 and CDR2: SEHNR, FQNEAQ (reference sequence). CDR3 in DNA: TGTGCCAGCAGCTTATTTGTCGCCCAAGGGATCTATGAGCAGTTCTTC. The encoded protein is CASSLFVAQGIYEQFF. Variable domain in full (rest from reference TRBV7-9 and TRBJ2-1): DTGVSQNPRHKITKRGQNVTFRCDPISEHNRLYWYRQTLGQGPEFLTYFQNEAQLEKSRLLSDRFSAERPKGSFSTLEIQRTEQGDSAMYLCASSLFVAQGIYEQFFGPGTRLTVL.

This chain uses TRBV7-8 with TRBJ1-1; D remains unclear. Per germline, CDR1 SGHVS and CDR2 FQNEAQ. This CDR3 contains 14 residues. Trimming shortened V by 2 bases and J by 0 bases, and 7 bases separated the two germline ends. The CDR3 spells CASSLLDLNTEAFF. The CDR3, as DNA: TGTGCCAGCAGCTTACTCGACTTGAACACTGAAGCTTTCTTT.

This rearrangement joins TRBV9 to TRBJ2-3; 9 bases line up with TRBD2. The CDR3 totals 18 residues. The trim removed 4 bases at V and 4 bases at J, leaving 16 bases unmatched. CDR1 is SGDLS and CDR2 is YYNGEE in the germline V gene. The CDR3 loop is CASSPLGSGGLISDTQYF. The CDR3 DNA is TGTGCCAGCAGCCCTCTAGGTAGCGGGGGCCTTATCTCAGATACGCAGTATTTT.

CDR3 nucleotides: TGTGCCAGTAGTATAGATCCCGGGACAGGGAGGCAGTTCTTC. As protein: CASSIDPGTGRQFF. The rearrangement joins TRBV19 to TRBJ2-1, with 9 bases identical to TRBD1. The CDR3 has 14 residues. From germline, CDR1 is LNHDA and CDR2 SQIVND (reference sequence). With V trimmed by 0 bases and J by 12 bases, 6 bases remained unmatched.

The J gene is TRBJ2-1, the V gene TRBV15, with 12 bases aligning to TRBD2. Per the germline V gene, CDR1 is LNHNV and CDR2 is YYDKDF (reference sequence). The CDR3 extends over 16 amino acids. The V gene end was trimmed by 2 bases and the J gene end by 4 bases; junction bases not matched to a gene: 3. Written as DNA, the CDR3 is TGTGCCACCAGCAGAAAGACTAGCGGGAGATACAATGAGCAGTTCTTC. Its protein is CATSRKTSGRYNEQFF. Complete variable domain (other parts from reference TRBV15 and TRBJ2-1): DAMVIQNPRYQVTQFGKPVTLSCSQTLNHNVMYWYQQKSSQAPKLLFHYYDKDFNNEADTPDNFQSRRPNTSFCFLDIRSPGLGDTAMYLCATSRKTSGRYNEQFFGPGTRLTVL.

The gene calls are TRBV19 and TRBJ2-7; D is unresolved. Deletions cut 2 bases from V and 2 bases from J, with 10 bases between. Germline V lookup: CDR1 LNHDA, CDR2 SQIVND (reference sequence). CDR3 length: 14 residues. CDR3 nucleotides: TGTGCCAGTAGTATAACAGACGGACCCTACGAGCAGTACTTC. Translated, it gives CASSITDGPYEQYF.

Comments on this clone: One end of the junction does not line up with germline, which may come from a read error. The rearrangement uses TRBV19 and TRBJ1-6; 9 bases map to TRBD1. The germline V gene encodes CDR1 LNHDA and CDR2 SQIVND (reference sequence). CDR3 length: 14 amino acids. The CDR3 sequence is CASSTDRGNSPLRF. DNA for the CDR3: TGTGCCAGTAGTACGGACAGGGGAAATTCACCCCTCCGCTTT.

The chain uses TRBV7-2 and TRBJ2-7; no reliable D call. Germline CDR1 SGHTA, CDR2 FQGNSA. This CDR3 region has 14 residues. Trimming removed 1 base at V and 2 bases at J, with 9 bases between. CDR3 sequence reads: CASSLVGPPYEQYF. In nucleotides, the CDR3 is TGTGCCAGCAGCTTAGTTGGGCCCCCCTACGAGCAGTACTTC.

The rearrangement uses TRBV6-1 and TRBJ1-5; D not resolved. V gave up 2 bases and J gave up 6 bases, with 8 bases separating them. Germline CDR1 and CDR2: MNHNS and SASEGT. The length of the CDR3 is 13 residues. CDR3 in DNA: TGTGCCAGCAGTGAATTGATGGGTCAGCCCCAGCATTTT. Translating gives CASSELMGQPQHF.

V gene TRBV6-5 combines with J gene TRBJ1-3; D not certain. V lost 5 bases to trimming and J lost 8 bases, with 7 bases between them. The length of the CDR3 is 11 residues. CDR1 is MNHEY and CDR2 is SVGAGI in the germline V gene. The CDR3: CASSQRDTIYF. The CDR3 bases are TGTGCCAGCAGTCAGCGGGACACCATATATTTT.

This clone was observed once. This rearrangement joins TRBV19 to TRBJ1-3; 12 nucleotides agree with TRBD1. V was pared by 9 bases and J by 4 bases, with 13 bases of the junction left unmatched. CDR3 length: 17 amino acids. Per germline, CDR1 LNHDA and CDR2 SQIVND (reference sequence). CDR3 DNA sequence: TGTGCCAGGAACGGGACAGGGGGCCTGTCATCCGGAAACACCATATATTTT. Translated: CARNGTGGLSSGNTIYF.

The rearrangement uses TRBV19 and TRBJ1-1, with D possibly being TRBD1 (5 bases). Germline loops: CDR1 LNHDA, CDR2 SQIVND (reference sequence). This CDR3 contains 15 residues. Trimming cost V 4 bases and J 1 base, with 13 bases left between them. The CDR3 reads CASSNFGTENTEAFF. The CDR3 nucleotides are TGTGCCAGTAGTAACTTCGGGACGGAGAACACTGAAGCTTTCTTT.

The chain links TRBV6-5 to TRBJ2-1; D is possibly TRBD2 (6 bases). Trimming removed 10 bases at V and 8 bases at J, with 21 bases between. The CDR3 loop spans 14 amino acids. CDR1 MNHEY and CDR2 SVGAGI come from the germline V gene. The chain's CDR3 is CANRRESNSDEQFF. DNA of the CDR3: TGTGCCAACCGCCGGGAGAGCAACTCAGATGAGCAGTTCTTC.

V usage is TRBV14 and J usage is TRBJ1-1; D uncertain. Germline CDR1 is SGHDN and CDR2 is FVKESK. V lost 1 base, J lost 7 bases, and 13 bases lay in between. This CDR3 is 14 amino acids long. The CDR3 is CASSQVPQAGEAFF. The CDR3 coding sequence is TGTGCCAGCAGCCAAGTTCCGCAGGCTGGTGAAGCTTTCTTT.

The chain joins TRBV27 to TRBJ1-1; a weak D match, TRBD1 (5 bases). The CDR3 runs to 13 residues. Germline V lookup: CDR1 MNHEY, CDR2 SMNVEV (reference sequence). V shed 4 bases and J shed 6 bases, with 12 bases lying between them. The CDR3, as DNA: TGTGCCAGCAGTTCCGGGACCGCGCCTGAAGCTTTCTTT. Its protein is CASSSGTAPEAFF.

The V gene is TRBV7-2, the J gene TRBJ1-2; possible D gene TRBD1, 5 bases. CDR3 length: 15 amino acids. With 5 bases removed from V and 1 base from J, the gap between germline ends came to 14 bases. CDR1 and CDR2 from the germline V gene are SGHTA and FQGNSA. In DNA form, the CDR3 reads TGTGCCAGCAGCGAAAGACAGAACATTAACTATGGCTACACCTTC. Protein product: CASSERQNINYGYTF.

The chain is built from TRBV25-1 and TRBJ2-7, with TRBD1 matching over 8 bases. The V segment lost 3 bases and the J segment 2 bases; nucleotides outside the gene matches: 6. CDR1 is MGHDK, CDR2 SYGVNS, per germline. The CDR3 length is 15 residues. Written as DNA, the CDR3 is TGTGCCAGCAGTGACTCCGGGACAGGACCCTACGAGCAGTACTTC. Translating it yields CASSDSGTGPYEQYF.

This chain joins TRBV18 and TRBJ2-7, with a possible D match to TRBD1 (6 bases). V was trimmed by 0 bases and J by 6 bases, leaving 9 bases between them. The germline gives CDR1 KGHSH, CDR2 LQKENI. The CDR3 spans 13 residues. The CDR3 spells CASSPPSGVEQYF. The CDR3 DNA reads as TGTGCCAGCTCACCACCGTCAGGGGTCGAGCAGTACTTC.